Below, 3 T cell receptor beta chains from the same sample are listed, as sequenced in a study of T cells in Graves' hyperthyroidism and ophthalmopathy. The TCR beta CDR3 regions underwent amplification using RNA transcripts as the source. Primed by the HTBI set, a first-round RT-PCR was run on the TCR CDR3. TCRdb itself ran the multiplex PCR reads through MiXCR, one entry per CDR3 protein. Of under 250,000 distinct CDR3 sequences in the sample, around 24% are singletons; the top ten hold about a third. Sequenced material: blood. Receptor source: a woman in her 40s with Graves' ophthalmopathy.

V is TRBV6-1 and J is TRBJ2-7, with D perhaps assigned TRBD1 or TRBD2 (6 bases each). CDR1 and CDR2 from the germline V gene are MNHNS and SASEGT. V lost 3 bases and J lost 5, with 14 bases in between. The CDR3 contains 14 residues. CDR3 DNA: TGTGCCAGCAGTGAGTGGGGGGCCGGTAACGAGCAGTACTTC. It encodes CASSEWGAGNEQYF.

The genes are TRBV28 and TRBJ2-5; tentatively, D is TRBD1 (6 bases). This CDR3 contains 17 residues. Germline loops: CDR1 MDHEN, CDR2 SYDVKM. V lost 1 base to trimming and J lost 1 base, with 16 bases between them. CDR3 protein: CASSLFHVRGIQETQYF. As DNA, the CDR3 is TGTGCCAGCAGTTTATTCCATGTGAGGGGGATCCAAGAGACCCAGTACTTC.

This clonotype has just one count. This chain connects TRBV6-1 to TRBJ1-2; D is unclear. CDR1 and CDR2 (germline): MNHNS, SASEGT. This CDR3 region has 14 residues. Trimming pared 6 bases from V and 2 bases from J, leaving 13 bases between. In DNA, the CDR3 is TGTGCCAGCAGAAAGACGCAGGAGAACTATGGCTACACCTTC. This gives the protein CASRKTQENYGYTF.